This TCR beta chain was recorded in a study of T cells after yellow fever vaccination. As regards this clonotype: Its antigen is unknown.

CDR1 is SGHTA and CDR2 is FQGTGA in the germline V gene. The CDR3 extends over 14 amino acids. Between the trimmed V and J ends, which lost 6 bases and 0 bases, there was a span of 8 bases. Whole-study results and caveats: Most clones from primary vaccination resurfaced after the booster (about 96% CD4, around 90% CD8). The CD4 and CD8 compartments had a small share of their clonotypes in common.

Template switching by 5'RACE produced TCR cDNA, adding a universal primer site and UMIs. TCRdb re-derived calls from the 5' RACE reads in MiXCR, one entry per CDR3 protein. The sample lists hundreds of thousands of distinct CDR3 sequences; 18% were seen once. The sample was PBMCs, taken before the yellow fever booster vaccination. This TCR came from a man aged 18 to 29 who received the YFV17D yellow fever vaccine. The V call is TRBV7-3, the J call TRBJ2-2; D ambiguous. The CDR3 loop reads CASRTDPNTGELFF. The DNA for the CDR3 is TGTGCCAGCAGAACGGATCCGAACACCGGGGAGCTGTTTTTT.